This TCR beta chain appears in the sequencing data of a study of CD8 T cells in Susac syndrome. Across the study: Among the sequenced Susac syndrome patients, roughly six had active disease while 8 or 9 were in remission. General observations from the study: Clonal expansion involving Susac CD8+ cells peaked in TEMRA cells and active patients. The number of Susac-specific public clones found was approximately 16 in total CD8+ repertoires and several in CD8+ TEMRA repertoires.

RNA amounts of roughly 0.45 to 1 ug underwent reverse transcription with random hexamers. A multiplex approach, immunoSEQ multiplex PCR, amplified TCR beta CDR3 across 54 Vbeta and 13 Jbeta. MiXCR was run by TCRdb on the immunoSEQ multiplex PCR reads, yielding one entry per CDR3 protein. Here the sample spans roughly 190,000 distinct CDR3 sequences, about 95% being singletons. This clonotype was detected a few times. What it recognizes is unknown. The V and J ends lost 2 bases and 0 bases respectively, with 5 bases between them. This CDR3 has 13 amino acids. The V gene's germline CDR1 is MNHEY and CDR2 SVGAGI.

The material sequenced was CD8+ T cells from PBMCs. This clonotype originated in a human donor with Susac syndrome. The gene calls are TRBV6-5 and TRBJ2-7; D is unresolved. DNA for the CDR3: TGTGCCAGCAGTTACCAGAGCTCCTACGAGCAGTACTTC. It yields the protein CASSYQSSYEQYF.